The source of this TCR beta chain is a study of blood T cell repertoires in COVID-19. Looking at the study overall: Sample material is recorded as cDNA or gDNA derived from T cells, B-cell-depleted T cells, or PBMCs.

Self-reported history from a screening survey and questionnaire set each donor's cohort. Exposed participants came across a COVID-19 case within 2 weeks before study entry. Methods used by the authors: Amplification of reference gene primers provided the estimated nucleated cell counts. Clones were read by immunoSEQ multiplex PCR, and TCRdb kept only the in-frame ones, dropping some. From that table come the V and J calls and clone size; the DNA was used to work out D and trimming. The sample has approximately 220,000 clones; 75% to 90% are singletons. The source of this sequence is a young woman who had been exposed to COVID-19. The material sequenced was PBMCs or T cells enriched from blood (not recorded which).

This chain's CDR3 is CASSPGGNLLLGYTF. In nucleotides, the CDR3 is TGTGCCAGCAGTCCGGGGGGCAACCTCCTACTTGGCTACACCTTC. The chain links TRBV2 to TRBJ1-2; D is possibly TRBD1 (6 bases). This CDR3 has 15 residues. The V end lost 5 bases, the J end lost 7 bases, and 20 bases lay between the germline ends. The germline V gene encodes CDR1 SNHLY and CDR2 FYNNEI.